This TCR beta chain was obtained from a study of blood T cell repertoires in COVID-19 (dated by TCRdb to 2018 to 2020). Broadly, across the study: Collaborator samples came from the United States, Italy and Spain and covered acute and convalescent phases of COVID-19. The prospective study material was composed of cDNA or gDNA derived from T cells, B-cell-depleted T cells, or PBMCs. The dataset comprised deeply sampled blood TCRbeta repertoires from subjects exposed to, actively infected with, or recovered from COVID-19. The repertoires were released in a freely available public database intended as a resource for research on the immune response to SARS-CoV-2. The samples were drawn from the first 160 participants of the ongoing ImmuneRACE study and from under 1,500 subjects provided by 6 global collaborators. The sample metadata nearly always contained a de-identified subject ID, COVID-19 status, age in years and sex. HLA class I and class II types, where available, came from metadata supplied by the sample provider rather than from assay-based typing.

V drops 3 bases and J drops 8 bases, leaving 17 bases in between. Reading the germline V gene gives CDR1 MNHNS and CDR2 SASEGT. The CDR3, cysteine through phenylalanine, is 15 amino acids long. The CDR3 DNA has 45 bases and is translated from base 1. TCRbeta CDR3 regions were amplified from genomic DNA by means of the immunoSEQ Assay, a bias-controlled multiplex PCR. In the original analysis: Nucleated cell counts per sample were estimated from amplification of reference gene primers within the assay. Sequence reads were collapsed and filtered to measure the absolute abundance of every unique TCRbeta CDR3 rearrangement. Productive Simpson clonality was computed per sample as the square root of Simpson's diversity index over productive rearrangements. This immuneACCESS table, as held by TCRdb, lists in-frame sequences with V and J called but not all clones. Of the missing ones, under half trace to an unresolved V gene in checked studies; the others have no known cause. The DNA gave D and trimming, while V, J and clone size come from that table. A total of approximately 180,000 clones appear in this sample, 70% to 90% of them only once. The ten largest clones add up to under 25% of the sample.

Each collaborating institution followed its own protocols to collect whole blood in K2EDTA tubes. For TCRbeta analysis, collaborators shipped samples in one of three forms: frozen whole blood, isolated PBMCs, or DNA extracted from either of those sample types. Turning to this clone: The antigen this receptor binds is unknown. Base qualities are missing; no much larger clone stands one base away.

The paper as a whole reports these results and caveats: Clinical and demographic metadata were provided uncurated, with the amount varying by source and participant.

This clonotype was obtained from a man between 60 and 70 years old with active or convalescent COVID-19. Sequencing input: peripheral blood. The V gene is TRBV6-1 and the J gene is TRBJ2-1, with TRBD2 perhaps the D gene, on 6 matching bases. The bases read TGTGCCAGCAGTGACGACCCGCGGGGAATACATGAGCAGTTCTTC. Its translation is CASSDDPRGIHEQFF.